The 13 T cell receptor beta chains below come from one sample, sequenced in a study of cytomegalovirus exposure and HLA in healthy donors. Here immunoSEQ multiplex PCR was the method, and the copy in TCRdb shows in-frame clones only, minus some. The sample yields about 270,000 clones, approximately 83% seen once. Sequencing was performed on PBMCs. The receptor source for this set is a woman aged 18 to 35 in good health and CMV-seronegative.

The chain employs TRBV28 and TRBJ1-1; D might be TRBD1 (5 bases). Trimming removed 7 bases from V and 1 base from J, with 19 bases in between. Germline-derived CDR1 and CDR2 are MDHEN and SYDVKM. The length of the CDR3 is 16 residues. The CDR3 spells CASTRGSTARNTEAFF. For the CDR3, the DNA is TGTGCCAGCACAAGGGGCTCAACGGCCAGGAACACTGAAGCTTTCTTT.

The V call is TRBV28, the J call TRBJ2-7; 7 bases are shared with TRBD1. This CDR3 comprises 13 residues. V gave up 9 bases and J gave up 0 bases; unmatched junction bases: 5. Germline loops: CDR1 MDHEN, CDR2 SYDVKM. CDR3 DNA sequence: TGTGCCAGTTACCGGGACAGCTCCTACGAGCAGTACTTC. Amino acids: CASYRDSSYEQYF.

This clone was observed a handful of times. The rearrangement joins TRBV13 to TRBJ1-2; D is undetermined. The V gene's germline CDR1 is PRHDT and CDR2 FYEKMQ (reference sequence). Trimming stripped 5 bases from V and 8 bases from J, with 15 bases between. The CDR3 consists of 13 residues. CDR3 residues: CASSDWNERGYTF. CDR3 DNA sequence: TGTGCCAGCAGCGACTGGAACGAAAGGGGCTACACCTTC. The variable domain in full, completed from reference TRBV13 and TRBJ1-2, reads AAGVIQSPRHLIKEKRETATLKCYPIPRHDTVYWYQQGPGQDPQFLISFYEKMQSDKGSIPDRFSAQQFSDYHSELNMSSLELGDSALYFCASSDWNERGYTFGSGTRLTVV.

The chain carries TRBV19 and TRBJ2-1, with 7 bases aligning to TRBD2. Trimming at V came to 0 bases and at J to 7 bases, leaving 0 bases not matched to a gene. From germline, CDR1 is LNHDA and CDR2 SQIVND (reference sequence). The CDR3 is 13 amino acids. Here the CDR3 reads CASSIEAGNEQFF. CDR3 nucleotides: TGTGCCAGTAGTATAGAAGCGGGGAATGAGCAGTTCTTC.

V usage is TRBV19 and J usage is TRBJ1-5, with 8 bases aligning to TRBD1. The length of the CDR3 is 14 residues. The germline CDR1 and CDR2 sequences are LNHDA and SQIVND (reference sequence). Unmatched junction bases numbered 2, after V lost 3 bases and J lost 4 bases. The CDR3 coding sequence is TGTGCCAGTAGTATCCACAGGGGGAATCAGCCCCAGCATTTT. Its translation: CASSIHRGNQPQHF.

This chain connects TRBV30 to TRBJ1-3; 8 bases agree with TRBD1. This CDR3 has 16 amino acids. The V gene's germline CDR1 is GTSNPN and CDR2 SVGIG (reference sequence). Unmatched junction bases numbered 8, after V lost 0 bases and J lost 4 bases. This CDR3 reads CAWSVSGGVYGNTIYF. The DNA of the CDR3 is TGTGCCTGGAGTGTATCAGGGGGCGTCTACGGAAACACCATATATTTT.

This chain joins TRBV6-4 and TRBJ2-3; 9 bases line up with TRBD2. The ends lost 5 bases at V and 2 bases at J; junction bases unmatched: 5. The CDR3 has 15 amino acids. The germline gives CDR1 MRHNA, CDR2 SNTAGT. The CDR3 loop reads CASSSTSGTTDTQYF. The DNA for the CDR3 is TGTGCCAGCAGTTCGACTAGCGGCACCACAGATACGCAGTATTTT.

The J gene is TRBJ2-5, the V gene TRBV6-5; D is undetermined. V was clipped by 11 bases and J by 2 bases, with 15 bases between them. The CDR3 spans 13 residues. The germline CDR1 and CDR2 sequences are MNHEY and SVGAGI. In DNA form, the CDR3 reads TGTGCCCTCAGTCAGCGAGAACAAGAGACCCAGTACTTC. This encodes CALSQREQETQYF.

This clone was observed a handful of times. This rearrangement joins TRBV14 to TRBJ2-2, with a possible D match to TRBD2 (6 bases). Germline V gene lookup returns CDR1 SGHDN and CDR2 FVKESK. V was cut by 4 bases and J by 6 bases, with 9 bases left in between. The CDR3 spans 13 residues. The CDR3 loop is CASSPRLAGELFF. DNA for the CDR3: TGTGCCAGCAGCCCGAGACTAGCCGGGGAGCTGTTTTTT. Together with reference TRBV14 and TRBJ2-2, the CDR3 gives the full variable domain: EAGVTQFPSHSVIEKGQTVTLRCDPISGHDNLYWYRRVMGKEIKFLLHFVKESKQDESGMPNNRFLAERTGGTYSTLKVQPAELEDSGVYFCASSPRLAGELFFGEGSRLTVL.

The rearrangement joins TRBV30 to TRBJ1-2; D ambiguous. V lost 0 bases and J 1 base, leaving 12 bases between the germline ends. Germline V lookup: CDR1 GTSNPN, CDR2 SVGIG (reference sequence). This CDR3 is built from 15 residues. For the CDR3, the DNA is TGTGCCTGGAGTGTATTGCTTAGATTTAACTATGGCTACACCTTC. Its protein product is CAWSVLLRFNYGYTF.

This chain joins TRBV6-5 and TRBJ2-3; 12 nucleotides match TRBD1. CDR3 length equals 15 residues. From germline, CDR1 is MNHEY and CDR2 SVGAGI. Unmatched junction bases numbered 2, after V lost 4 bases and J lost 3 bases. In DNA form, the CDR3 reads TGTGCCAGCAGTTGGGACAGGGGGCCGACAGATACGCAGTATTTT. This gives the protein CASSWDRGPTDTQYF.

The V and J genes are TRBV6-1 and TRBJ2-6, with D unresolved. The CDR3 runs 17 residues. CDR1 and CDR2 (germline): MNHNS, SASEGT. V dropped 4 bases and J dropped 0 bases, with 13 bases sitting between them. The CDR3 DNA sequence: TGTGCCAGCAGTGGCTGGAGAGAGACCTCTGGGGCCAACGTCCTGACTTTC. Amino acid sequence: CASSGWRETSGANVLTF.

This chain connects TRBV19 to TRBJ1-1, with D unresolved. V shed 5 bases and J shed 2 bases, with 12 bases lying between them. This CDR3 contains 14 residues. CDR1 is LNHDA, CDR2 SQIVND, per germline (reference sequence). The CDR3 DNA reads TGTGCCAGTAGTCCCCCGGGGAGAAACACTGAAGCTTTCTTT. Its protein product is CASSPPGRNTEAFF.